The 24 T cell receptor beta chains in this list originate from one sample, sequenced in a study of identifying expanded T cells in peripheral blood. TCRdb's table, derived via immunoSEQ multiplex PCR, lists solely in-frame clones and lacks some. The repertoire holds around 94,000 clones, with more than 70% as singletons. Sequenced sample: blood. The origin of the receptors is a person between 18 and 75 years old in good health.

The rearrangement joins TRBV19 to TRBJ2-2, with TRBD2 identical over 7 bases. J lost 8 bases, V lost 3 bases, and 15 bases had no gene match. The CDR3 contains 17 residues. CDR1 LNHDA and CDR2 SQIVND come from the germline V gene (reference sequence). CDR3 coding DNA: TGTGCCAGTAGTATCTGGCGGGGGACCCCCCAACGTGGGGAGCTGTTTTTT. Protein product: CASSIWRGTPQRGELFF. The full variable domain, its missing parts supplied by reference TRBV19 and TRBJ2-2, is DGGITQSPKYLFRKEGQNVTLSCEQNLNHDAMYWYRQDPGQGLRLIYYSQIVNDFQKGDIAEGYSVSREKKESFPLTVTSAQKNPTAFYLCASSIWRGTPQRGELFFGEGSRLTVL.

J is TRBJ2-7 and V is TRBV28; 10 positions agree with TRBD2. The germline CDR1 and CDR2 sequences are MDHEN and SYDVKM. This CDR3 comprises 15 residues. The J segment lost 6 bases and the V segment lost 7 bases, leaving 12 bases of the junction unmatched. The CDR3 DNA reads TGTGCCAGCACCCATATAGCGGGAGGCCCCGTCGAGCAGTACTTC. Translated: CASTHIAGGPVEQYF.

V gene TRBV6-9 combines with J gene TRBJ2-1, with D perhaps TRBD1 (6 bases). This CDR3 spans 16 amino acids. Germline lookup yields CDR1 MNHGY and CDR2 SVAAGI. With 0 bases removed from V and 8 bases from J, the gap between germline ends came to 17 bases. CDR3 protein: CASSYSPGQVVHEQFF. The DNA of the CDR3 is TGTGCCAGCAGTTATTCTCCGGGACAAGTCGTCCATGAGCAGTTCTTC.

This clone was observed a single time. CDR3 coding DNA: TGTGCCACCAGCAGAGACCCAGGCTCTGGAAACACCATATATTTT. This encodes CATSRDPGSGNTIYF. V is TRBV15 and J is TRBJ1-3, with D hard to call. This CDR3 is built from 15 residues. Germline V gives CDR1 LNHNV, CDR2 YYDKDF (reference sequence). The V gene lost 0 bases and the J gene lost 0 bases, with 6 bases spanning the gap.

The gene calls are TRBV7-2 and TRBJ2-2, with D perhaps TRBD2 (6 bases). CDR3 length: 15 residues. The V and J ends lost 5 bases and 6 bases respectively, with 16 bases between them. In germline, CDR1 is SGHTA, CDR2 FQGNSA. The DNA of the CDR3 is TGTGCCAGCAGCCCAGGGACTGGCATATCCGGGGAGCTGTTTTTT. The encoded protein is CASSPGTGISGELFF.

The V call is TRBV7-9, the J call TRBJ1-1; D may be TRBD1 (6 bases). V was cut by 5 bases and J by 4 bases, with 14 bases left in between. There are 14 residues in the CDR3. Germline V gene sequence: CDR1 SEHNR, CDR2 FQNEAQ (reference sequence). The CDR3 loop reads CASSRNREGTEAFF. Here the CDR3 DNA reads TGTGCCAGCAGCCGGAACAGGGAGGGCACTGAAGCTTTCTTT.

The genes are TRBV11-2 and TRBJ2-5, with D perhaps being TRBD1 or TRBD2 (5 bases each). Germline loops: CDR1 SGHAT, CDR2 FQNNGV. The V gene lost 1 base and the J gene lost 3 bases, with 18 bases spanning the gap. The CDR3 is 17 amino acids. CDR3 residues: CASSLGGPGTVEETQYF. CDR3 nucleotide sequence: TGTGCCAGCAGCTTAGGGGGTCCAGGGACGGTAGAAGAGACCCAGTACTTC.

This chain joins TRBV5-1 and TRBJ2-5; 7 bases map to TRBD2. The junction had 12 bases not matched to a gene; V was cut back by 4 bases and J by 0 bases. The CDR3 is 17 amino acids. Germline CDR1 is SGHRS and CDR2 is YFSETQ. The DNA for the CDR3 is TGCGCCAGCAGCCCCGGGTGGGCAGGGACTAACCAAGAGACCCAGTACTTC. It encodes CASSPGWAGTNQETQYF.

This chain joins TRBV7-9 and TRBJ1-1; D is unclear. V shed 4 bases and J shed 4 bases, with 10 bases lying between them. The germline V gene has CDR1 SEHNR and CDR2 FQNEAQ (reference sequence). CDR3 length: 13 residues. CDR3 loop: CASSSRAGTEAFF. In DNA form, the CDR3 reads TGTGCCAGCAGCTCGAGAGCAGGCACTGAAGCTTTCTTT.

This clone was seen only a few times. The chain is built from TRBV6-5 and TRBJ1-6; D gene uncertain. There are 14 residues in the CDR3. Germline V gene sequence: CDR1 MNHEY, CDR2 SVGAGI. With 0 bases removed from V and 10 bases from J, the gap between germline ends came to 10 bases. The CDR3 coding sequence is TGTGCCAGCAGTTACTCGGTGCGTGGGTCACCCCTCCACTTT. It is translated as CASSYSVRGSPLHF.

A single count supports this clone. The chain uses TRBV4-3 and TRBJ2-2; 9 nucleotides match TRBD1. The V and J ends lost 3 bases and 7 bases, in that order; junction bases with no gene match: 3. Germline V gene lookup returns CDR1 LGHNA and CDR2 YSLEER. CDR3 length: 14 amino acids. The CDR3 sequence: CASSHGTGNGELFF. The CDR3 DNA follows: TGCGCCAGCAGCCATGGGACAGGGAACGGGGAGCTGTTTTTT.

This clone was seen a few times. This chain joins TRBV29-1 and TRBJ2-2; either TRBD1 or TRBD2 may fit D (5 bases each). With 3 bases removed from V and 7 bases from J, the gap between germline ends came to 12 bases. The CDR3 is made up of 13 amino acids. Germline V gene lookup returns CDR1 SQVTM and CDR2 ANQGSEA. The CDR3, as DNA: TGCAGCGTTGATGGGGGAACGAGCGGGGAGCTGTTTTTT. Protein: CSVDGGTSGELFF.

The chain has TRBV7-9 and TRBJ2-7; D remains unclear. From germline, CDR1 is SEHNR and CDR2 FQNEAQ (reference sequence). The length of the CDR3 is 13 residues. V was pared by 0 bases and J by 5 bases, with 8 bases between. The CDR3: CASSLAGRNEQYF. In DNA form, the CDR3 reads TGTGCCAGCAGCTTAGCGGGTAGGAACGAGCAGTACTTC.

This chain joins TRBV7-8 and TRBJ2-7; tentatively, D is TRBD2 (5 bases). The V end was cut by 1 base, the J end by 6 bases, with 13 bases between. The CDR3 totals 14 residues. Per germline, CDR1 SGHVS and CDR2 FQNEAQ. The CDR3 DNA reads TGTGCCAGCAGCTTAGGTGGACTCCCGGGCGAGCAGTACTTC. Amino acid sequence: CASSLGGLPGEQYF.

V and J are TRBV29-1 and TRBJ2-1; TRBD2 is a possible D gene (5 bases). CDR3 length: 13 amino acids. Per germline, CDR1 SQVTM and CDR2 ANQGSEA. V was shortened by 8 bases and J by 7 bases, with 18 bases between the two germline ends. CDR3 DNA sequence: TGCAGCCAATTCGGGAAGGAATTAAATGAGCAGTTCTTC. Protein: CSQFGKELNEQFF.

The chain carries TRBV6-5 and TRBJ2-2, with 8 positions matching TRBD2. The CDR3 loop spans 15 amino acids. The germline V gene has CDR1 MNHEY and CDR2 SVGAGI. Trimming at V came to 0 bases and at J to 5 bases, leaving 2 bases not matched to a gene. Written as DNA, the CDR3 is TGTGCCAGCAGTTACTCGAGCGGGAGTACCGGGGAGCTGTTTTTT. Amino acid sequence: CASSYSSGSTGELFF.

The chain links TRBV5-1 to TRBJ1-1; 9 nucleotides agree with TRBD1. CDR1 and CDR2 from the germline V gene are SGHRS and YFSETQ. V was clipped by 0 bases and J by 0 bases; unmatched bases: 6. The CDR3 runs 17 residues. The CDR3 loop is CASSLGAGQGMNTEAFF. The CDR3 region has the DNA TGCGCCAGCAGCTTGGGGGCCGGACAGGGGATGAACACTGAAGCTTTCTTT.

The chain recombines TRBV5-1 with TRBJ2-7; 8 nucleotides agree with TRBD1. The V gene's germline CDR1 is SGHRS and CDR2 YFSETQ. J gave up 5 bases and V 0 bases, and 13 bases lay outside the gene matches. This CDR3 is 17 amino acids long. The CDR3 spells CASSLGPLPDRGHEQYF. The CDR3 DNA reads as TGCGCCAGCAGCTTGGGGCCCCTACCCGACAGGGGCCACGAGCAGTACTTC.

The CDR3 nucleotides are TGTGCCAGCGGAGAGAACACCGGGGAGCTGTTTTTT. It encodes CASGENTGELFF. The chain combines TRBV7-2 with TRBJ2-2, with D unclear. With 8 bases removed from V and 1 base from J, the gap between germline ends came to 5 bases. The CDR3 contains 12 residues. The germline V gene has CDR1 SGHTA and CDR2 FQGNSA. Drawing the rest from reference TRBV7-2 and TRBJ2-2, the complete variable domain is GAGVSQSPSNKVTEKGKDVELRCDPISGHTALYWYRQSLGQGLEFLIYFQGNSAPDKSGLPSDRFSAERTGGSVSTLTIQRTQQEDSAVYLCASGENTGELFFGEGSRLTVL.

This chain joins TRBV29-1 and TRBJ2-7; a weak D match, TRBD1 (6 bases). The germline V gene encodes CDR1 SQVTM and CDR2 ANQGSEA. Trimming took off 3 bases at V and 6 bases at J, with 9 bases between the two ends. The length of the CDR3 is 11 residues. CDR3 DNA sequence: TGCAGCGTTGAGAAAGGGGGCGAGCAGTACTTC. This translates into CSVEKGGEQYF.

The chain joins TRBV19 to TRBJ2-3; no clear D gene. The ends were cut back, 7 bases at V and 3 bases at J, with 14 bases in the middle. CDR1 is LNHDA, CDR2 SQIVND, per germline (reference sequence). CDR3 size: 14 residues. This CDR3 is CASTPTRQTDTQYF. The CDR3 DNA reads TGTGCCAGTACCCCAACCAGGCAGACAGATACGCAGTATTTT.

The rearrangement joins TRBV9 to TRBJ2-2; no clear D. Germline V CDR1 and CDR2: SGDLS, YYNGEE. Trimming stripped 0 bases from V and 4 bases from J, with 4 bases between. The CDR3 runs 13 residues. The CDR3 sequence: CASSVAFTGELFF. CDR3 nucleotides: TGTGCCAGCAGCGTAGCCTTCACCGGGGAGCTGTTTTTT.

V and J are TRBV5-1 and TRBJ2-2; 10 nucleotides align to TRBD2. Trimming took 5 bases from V and 4 from J; bases not matched to a gene: 8. CDR3 length: 16 residues. Per germline, CDR1 SGHRS and CDR2 YFSETQ. Written as DNA, the CDR3 is TGCGCCAGCAGTAACTCAGCGGGAGGGGGCACCGGGGAGCTGTTTTTT. This sequence encodes CASSNSAGGGTGELFF. The variable domain in full, with the rest retrieved from reference TRBV5-1 and TRBJ2-2, is KAGVTQTPRYLIKTRGQQVTLSCSPISGHRSVSWYQQTPGQGLQFLFEYFSETQRNKGNFPGRFSGRQFSNSRSEMNVSTLELGDSALYLCASSNSAGGGTGELFFGEGSRLTVL.

This chain links TRBV7-7 with TRBJ2-2; 9 bases map to TRBD1. The germline V gene encodes CDR1 SSHAT and CDR2 FNYEAQ (reference sequence). This CDR3 is 15 amino acids long. J was trimmed by 8 bases and V by 6 bases; bases with no gene match: 10. The CDR3: CASSPPGQGRGELFF. DNA of the CDR3: TGTGCCAGCAGTCCCCCGGGACAGGGACGTGGGGAGCTGTTTTTT.